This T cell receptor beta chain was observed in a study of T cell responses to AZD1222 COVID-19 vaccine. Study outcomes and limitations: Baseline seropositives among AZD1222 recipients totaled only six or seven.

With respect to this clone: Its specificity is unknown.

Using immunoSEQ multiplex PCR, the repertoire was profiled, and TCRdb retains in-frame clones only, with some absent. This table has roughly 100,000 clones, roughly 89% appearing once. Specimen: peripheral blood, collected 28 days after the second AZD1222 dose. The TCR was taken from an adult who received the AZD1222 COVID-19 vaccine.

This CDR3 reads CASSSAFGTGDRNEQFF. In nucleotides, the CDR3 is TGTGCCAGCAGCTCCGCTTTTGGGACAGGGGATCGAAATGAGCAGTTCTTC. The chain carries TRBV5-6 and TRBJ2-1; 10 nucleotides line up with TRBD1. This CDR3 region has 17 residues. Trimming cost V 3 bases and J 7 bases; bases outside gene matches: 13. CDR1 and CDR2 (germline): SGHDT, YYEEEE. The full variable domain, its missing parts supplied by reference TRBV5-6 and TRBJ2-1, is DAGVTQSPTHLIKTRGQQVTLRCSPKSGHDTVSWYQQALGQGPQFIFQYYEEEERQRGNFPDRFSGHQFPNYSSELNVNALLLGDSALYLCASSSAFGTGDRNEQFFGPGTRLTVL.